This passage covers 5 T cell receptor beta chains from one sample sequenced in a study of metastatic and nonmetastatic thyroid tumors. MiXCR was used by TCRdb to re-call the PCR reads. This table has some 5,900 clones, roughly 25% appearing once. Thyroid surgery took place with no prior treatment in any patient. Source material: adjacent normal tissue. All receptors derive from a male donor with papillary thyroid cancer or a benign thyroid nodule (not recorded which). Some clones in this sample may be carry-over from other donors' samples.

By share, this clone counts as large. The rearrangement links TRBV6-5 to TRBJ1-5; D is unresolved. Germline loops: CDR1 MNHEY, CDR2 SVGAGI. The CDR3 length is 13 residues. With 2 bases removed from V and 0 bases from J, the gap between germline ends came to 2 bases. The CDR3 loop reads CASSYGSNQPQHF. The CDR3 region has the DNA TGTGCCAGCAGTTACGGTAGCAATCAGCCCCAGCATTTT.

This clone is medium-sized in the sample. J is TRBJ2-1 and V is TRBV7-2; D is unresolved. Trimming removed 1 base from V and 9 bases from J, with 4 bases in between. This CDR3 has 11 amino acids. Germline-derived CDR1 and CDR2 are SGHTA and FQGNSA. Here the CDR3 DNA reads TGTGCCAGCAGCTTAGAAGGTGAGCAGTTCTTC. Protein: CASSLEGEQFF. Combining the CDR3 with reference TRBV7-2 and TRBJ2-1 gives the whole variable domain GAGVSQSPSNKVTEKGKDVELRCDPISGHTALYWYRQSLGQGLEFLIYFQGNSAPDKSGLPSDRFSAERTGGSVSTLTIQRTQQEDSAVYLCASSLEGEQFFGPGTRLTVL.

The V and J genes are TRBV11-2 and TRBJ1-5; 7 bases align to TRBD1. Germline loops: CDR1 SGHAT, CDR2 FQNNGV. This CDR3 region has 18 residues. Trimming took 1 base from V and 0 from J; bases not matched to a gene: 9. Here the CDR3 reads CASSLGQGGAYSNQPQHF. The CDR3 nucleotides read TGTGCCAGCAGCTTAGGACAGGGTGGGGCTTATAGCAATCAGCCCCAGCATTTT.

The CDR3 sequence: CSARGGGMEPQHF. The CDR3 DNA sequence: TGCAGTGCTAGAGGGGGTGGTATGGAGCCCCAGCATTTT. V is TRBV20-1 and J is TRBJ1-5, with D uncertain. Trimming cost V 1 base and J 8 bases, with 12 bases left between them. Germline CDR1 reads DFQATT; CDR2 reads SNEGSKA (reference sequence). CDR3 length: 13 amino acids.

The rearrangement links TRBV11-2 to TRBJ1-2, with a tentative D call TRBD1 (6 bases). The CDR3 sequence is 14 residues long. V was pared by 5 bases and J by 2 bases, with 12 bases between. From germline, CDR1 is SGHAT and CDR2 FQNNGV. The CDR3 nucleotides are TGTGCCAGCAGCGTAGGACAGACAAACTATGGCTACACCTTC. Translation: CASSVGQTNYGYTF.